Included here is one T cell receptor (beta chain) sequence, with context. No antigen is known for it. The missing conserved phenylalanine or tryptophan at the end of this CDR3 makes a read error likely. The limits of the CDR3 on the DNA are not certain, so only TCRdb's listed CDR3 is given. The data were obtained in a study of tumor and adjacent non-tumor tissue in lung cancer. Study-wide results and caveats: In normal lung, the top 100 clones were significantly more dominant than in tumor. Compared with tumor, normal lung showed significantly lower TCR diversity. Patients with more diverse tumor TCRs had worse survival.

TCRbeta libraries were built with three rounds of nested PCR, modified from ARM-PCR. TCRdb used MiXCR to reprocess the multiplex PCR reads, holding one entry per CDR3 protein. Of about 100,000 distinct CDR3 sequences in the sample, around three fifths were seen once. This sample's RNA came from whole unsorted tissue. More than 3 cm separated this lung sample from the edge of the tumor. The sequencing sample was made of distant non-tumor lung tissue. The TCR originated in a young man with non-small cell lung cancer.

The CDR3 sequence is CASSLESTGTRKRYL. The rearrangement links TRBV11-1 to TRBJ2-7; the table's D call, TRBD2, was not checked against the DNA. Germline CDR1 and CDR2: SGHAT and FQDESV (reference sequence). Ends included, the CDR3 has 15 residues.